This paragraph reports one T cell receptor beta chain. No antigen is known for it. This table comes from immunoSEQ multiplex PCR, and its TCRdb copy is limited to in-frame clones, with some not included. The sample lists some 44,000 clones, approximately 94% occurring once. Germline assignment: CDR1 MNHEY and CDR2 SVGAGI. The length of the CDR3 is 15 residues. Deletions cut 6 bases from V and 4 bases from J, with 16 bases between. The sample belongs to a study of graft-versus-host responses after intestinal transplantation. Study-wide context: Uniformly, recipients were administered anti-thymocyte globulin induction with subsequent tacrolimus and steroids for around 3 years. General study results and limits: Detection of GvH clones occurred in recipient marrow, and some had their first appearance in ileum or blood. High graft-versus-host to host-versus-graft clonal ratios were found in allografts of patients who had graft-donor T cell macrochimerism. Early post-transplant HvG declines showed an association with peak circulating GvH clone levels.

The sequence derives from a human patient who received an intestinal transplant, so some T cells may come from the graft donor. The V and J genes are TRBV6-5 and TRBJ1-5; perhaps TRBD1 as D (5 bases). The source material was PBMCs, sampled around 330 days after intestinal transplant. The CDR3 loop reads CASRFTSGWNQPQHF. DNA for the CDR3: TGTGCCAGCAGATTTACCTCAGGGTGGAATCAGCCCCAGCATTTT.